These T cell receptor beta chains were read from a single sample in a study of identical twins. A single record per CDR3 protein comes from TCRdb applying MiXCR to the 5' RACE reads. The sample includes a few hundred thousand distinct CDR3 sequences, 5.5% to 7.5% of them seen just once. Another study also made use of these data, one on T cells expressing NK-cell markers.

Sequencing was done on a sample of CD8+ T cells sorted from blood. These receptors were obtained from a woman aged 18-35 years in good health. The CDR3 runs from the conserved cysteine through the conserved F or W. A D gene is named only where the DNA matches it firmly. Some rows mark clone size as missing; the rest say once, few, many or name a class of expanded clone.

v_gene	abundance	d_gene	j_gene	CDR3nt	CDR3aa
TRBV6-5	-	-	TRBJ2-1	TGTGCCAGCAGTTACTCGCCTGGTAATGAGCAGTTCTTC	CASSYSPGNEQFF
TRBV30	many	TRBD1	TRBJ2-7	TGTGCCTGGAGTTTCGACAGGGGGCTCTACGAGCAGTACTTC	CAWSFDRGLYEQYF
TRBV9	-	-	TRBJ2-3	TGTGCCAGCAGCGTGGGAGCCAGCAGAAGCACAGATACGCAGTATTTT	CASSVGASRSTDTQYF
TRBV14	medium-sized	-	TRBJ1-1	TGTGCCAGCAGCCAACGGCGGAGTGGGGAAGCTTTCTTT	CASSQRRSGEAFF
TRBV4-2	few	-	TRBJ1-2	TGTGCCAGCAGCCCCACGGCCGCTAACTATGGCTACACCTTC	CASSPTAANYGYTF
TRBV12-3/TRBV12-4	few	-	TRBJ2-2	TGTGCCAGCAGTTTTCCGAGGGAGAACACCGGGGAGCTGTTTTTT	CASSFPRENTGELFF
TRBV12-3/TRBV12-4	few	-	TRBJ2-1	TGTGCCAGCAGCTCCCGGAGAGACAATGAGCAGTTCTTC	CASSSRRDNEQFF
TRBV29-1	few	-	TRBJ1-1	TGCAGCGTTGAAGGGCGGAGTGAAGCTTTCTTT	CSVEGRSEAFF
TRBV7-6	many	-	TRBJ2-1	TGTGCCAGCAGCTTAGGTCCGACTGACTACAATGAGCAGTTCTTC	CASSLGPTDYNEQFF
TRBV5-1	many	TRBD2	TRBJ2-1	TGCGCCAGCAGCTTGGCCGGAGTGTATTTCGCGGGGGGGCGGAATGAGCAGTTCTTC	CASSLAGVYFAGGRNEQFF
TRBV12-3/TRBV12-4	-	TRBD1	TRBJ1-6	TGTGCCAGCAGTTTTACATCCGGCAGGGGGTCACCCCTCCACTTT	CASSFTSGRGSPLHF
TRBV19	-	-	TRBJ1-5	TGTGCCAGTAGCCAGTACAGTGGAGACAATCAGCCCCAGCATTTT	CASSQYSGDNQPQHF
TRBV20-1	-	-	TRBJ1-2	TGCAGTGCTCCCGCCCAAGGGGCGGCCACCTTC	CSAPAQGAATF
TRBV10-3	few	TRBD1	TRBJ2-7	TGTGCCACCTCGTGGGACAGAGAGCAGTACTTC	CATSWDREQYF
TRBV9	few	-	TRBJ2-5	TGTGCCAGCAGCTCTAACTCGGGGGAGACCCAGTACTTC	CASSSNSGETQYF
TRBV6-1	few	-	TRBJ1-2	TGTGCCAGCAGTGACATCGGTGGCTACACCTTC	CASSDIGGYTF
TRBV5-1	many	-	TRBJ2-5	TGCGCCAGCAGCTTGGCGGCAGGGCAAGAGACCCAGTACTTC	CASSLAAGQETQYF
TRBV6-2/TRBV6-3	few	TRBD2	TRBJ2-3	TGTGCCAGCAGTTACCCCGGGAGGGATACGCAGTATTTT	CASSYPGRDTQYF
TRBV27	-	-	TRBJ2-7	TGTGCCAGCGGATTCTCCGGGACAAGTGCCTACGAGCAGTACTTC	CASGFSGTSAYEQYF
TRBV2	-	TRBD2	TRBJ2-5	TGTGCCAGCAGTGAATCACGGGAGGGGCAGTTGGAGACCCAGTACTTC	CASSESREGQLETQYF
TRBV29-1	-	-	TRBJ2-1	TGCAGCGTTGAAGAGTTAGGGTCAAATGAGCAGTTATTC	CSVEELGSNEQLF
TRBV14	-	-	TRBJ2-1	TGTGCCAGCAGAACAGGACGGAACCCTGAGCAGTTCTTC	CASRTGRNPEQFF
TRBV7-2	few	TRBD2	TRBJ2-4	TGTGCCAGCAGTTTTAGCGGGAGGGGCTTTCAGTACTTC	CASSFSGRGFQYF
TRBV15	many	TRBD1	TRBJ2-1	TGTGCCACCAGCGACCGGGACAGCTCCTACAATGAGCAGTTCTTC	CATSDRDSSYNEQFF
TRBV27	-	-	TRBJ1-2	TGTGCCAGCAGTTTATATGGGTCTAATGGCTACACCTTC	CASSLYGSNGYTF
TRBV7-9	many	-	TRBJ2-2	TGTGCCAGCAGCTATGCCGGCGGGGAGCTGTTTTTT	CASSYAGGELFF
TRBV6-2/TRBV6-3	-	TRBD1	TRBJ2-7	TGTGCCAGCAGTCAAGAGACAGGGGGATACTACGAGCAGTACTTC	CASSQETGGYYEQYF
TRBV5-1	many	-	TRBJ2-7	TGCGCCAGCAGCTTGGGGCAAGGCCCTACTTACGAGCAGTACTTC	CASSLGQGPTYEQYF
TRBV7-9	few	TRBD2	TRBJ2-5	TGTGCCAGCAGCTTTAATCAGCGGGAGAAGACCCAGTACTTC	CASSFNQREKTQYF
TRBV4-2	few	TRBD2	TRBJ2-1	TGTGCCAGCAAGGCGGGTTCGGGGGGGGGGAATGAGCAGTTCTTC	CASKAGSGGGNEQFF
TRBV5-1	-	-	TRBJ2-2	TGCGCCAGCACCGAGGGAACCGGGGAGCTGTTTTTT	CASTEGTGELFF
TRBV28	-	TRBD2	TRBJ2-7	TGTGCCAGCAGTTTAGGACTAGCGGGAGGGAAGCAGTACTTC	CASSLGLAGGKQYF
TRBV20-1	-	-	TRBJ2-7	TGCAGTGTAAGCAAACGGGACTCCGAGCAGTACTTC	CSVSKRDSEQYF
TRBV20-1	-	-	TRBJ2-7	TGCAGTGCTGGATCCTACGAGCAGTACTTC	CSAGSYEQYF
TRBV12-3/TRBV12-4	many	-	TRBJ2-1	TGTGCCAGCAGTTTTGGTTCAATTGAGCAGTTCTTC	CASSFGSIEQFF
TRBV4-1	few	TRBD2	TRBJ2-5	TGCGCCAGCAGCCTACCCACTAGCGGGGGGGCTCGAGAGACCCAGTACTTC	CASSLPTSGGARETQYF
TRBV27	few	TRBD1	TRBJ2-7	TGTGCCAGCAGTTCGAACGACAGGGTCCGACTTACCTACGAGCAGTACTTC	CASSSNDRVRLTYEQYF
TRBV10-3	many	-	TRBJ1-2	TGTGCCATCAGTGAGTCGAGTGGCTACACCTTC	CAISESSGYTF
TRBV12-3/TRBV12-4	-	-	TRBJ1-5	TGTGCCAGCAGTGTAGGGCCTCTAATCAATCAGCCCCAGCATTTT	CASSVGPLINQPQHF
TRBV2	few	-	TRBJ2-3	TGTGCCAGCAGTGACAACGTGGGGGGCACAGATACGCAGTATTTT	CASSDNVGGTDTQYF
TRBV4-2	-	TRBD1	TRBJ2-1	TGTGCCAGCAGCGCCACCGGGACAGGGGGCTCCTACAATGAGCAGTTCTTC	CASSATGTGGSYNEQFF
TRBV6-5	few	-	TRBJ2-1	TGTGCCAGCAGTTACGGGCCGGCCGGAGAGCAGTTCTTC	CASSYGPAGEQFF
TRBV20-1	-	TRBD1	TRBJ2-7	TGCAGTGCTGAATCCTCCGGGACAGGGAACTACGAGCAGTACTTC	CSAESSGTGNYEQYF
TRBV9	-	-	TRBJ2-1	TGTGCCAGCAGCACCGCCCCCAGCAGGAACAATGAGCAGTTCTTC	CASSTAPSRNNEQFF
TRBV9	many	TRBD1	TRBJ2-1	TGTGCCAGCAGCGCCCCGGGACAGGGGGCCCTCCTTTCTTACAATGAGCAGTTCTTC	CASSAPGQGALLSYNEQFF
TRBV12-3/TRBV12-4	-	TRBD1	TRBJ2-3	TGTGCCATCAGCTCCGTCTCCACAGGGGATGCTAGCACAGATACGCAGTATTTT	CAISSVSTGDASTDTQYF
TRBV4-1	many	-	TRBJ2-7	TGCGCCAGCAGCCAAGTTCAGCAGGACCGCAGCAGCTCCTACGAGCAGTACTTC	CASSQVQQDRSSSYEQYF
TRBV2	many	-	TRBJ1-1	TGTGCCAGCAGTGTTGGATGGACGGGGCCTTCGAACACTGAAGCTTTCTTT	CASSVGWTGPSNTEAFF
TRBV4-3	few	TRBD1	TRBJ2-2	TGCGCCAGCAGCCAAGGGACAGGCTGGACCGGGGAGCTGTTTTTT	CASSQGTGWTGELFF
TRBV19	few	TRBD1	TRBJ1-1	TGTGCCAGTACTCTATCGACAGGGGGATTTTCTGAAGCTTTCTTT	CASTLSTGGFSEAFF
TRBV4-3	many	TRBD2	TRBJ2-3	TGCGCCAGCAGGGGGGTACTAGCGGGCACAGATACGCAGTATTTT	CASRGVLAGTDTQYF
TRBV9	few	-	TRBJ2-1	TGTGCCAGCAGCGTAGAACGGTATGCCTACAATGAGCAGTTCTTC	CASSVERYAYNEQFF
TRBV6-4	few	-	TRBJ2-1	TGTGCCAGCAAGGAAGTTACTGACTCCTACAATGAGCAGTTCTTC	CASKEVTDSYNEQFF
TRBV3-1	-	-	TRBJ2-5	TGTGCCAGCAGCCAAGCAACTAGCTACACGGGGACCCAAGAGACCCAGTACTTC	CASSQATSYTGTQETQYF